What follows are 16 T cell receptor beta chains derived from one specimen sequenced in a study of cytomegalovirus exposure and HLA in healthy donors. Measured with immunoSEQ multiplex PCR; TCRdb has only the in-frame clones, and not every one. The sample holds roughly 43,000 clones; 93% are singletons and the top ten take around 2.1%. Material for sequencing was PBMCs. These TCRs come from a woman aged 18-30 years in good health and CMV-seronegative.

V is TRBV14 and J is TRBJ2-3; D not resolved. Germline-derived CDR1 and CDR2 are SGHDN and FVKESK. This CDR3 contains 14 residues. Trimming pared 3 bases from V and 2 bases from J, leaving 9 bases between. Here the CDR3 DNA reads TGTGCCAGCAGCCAGAACCCCTACACAGATACGCAGTATTTT. Amino acids: CASSQNPYTDTQYF.

This clone was observed a handful of times. This sequence joins TRBV28 and TRBJ2-7; 9 positions agree with TRBD1. From germline, CDR1 is MDHEN and CDR2 SYDVKM. The CDR3 is 14 residues long. V trimming: 6 bases; J trimming: 3 bases; junction bases outside the gene matches: 6. The CDR3 protein is CASRGTGSNYEQYF. For the CDR3, the DNA is TGTGCCAGCAGGGGGACAGGGTCGAACTACGAGCAGTACTTC. Full variable domain (missing parts from reference TRBV28 and TRBJ2-7): DVKVTQSSRYLVKRTGEKVFLECVQDMDHENMFWYRQDPGLGLRLIYFSYDVKMKEKGDIPEGYSVSREKKERFSLILESASTNQTSMYLCASRGTGSNYEQYFGPGTRLTVT.

The V call is TRBV5-1, the J call TRBJ2-1, with TRBD2 matching 15 bases. V lost 3 bases and J lost 8; bases outside the gene matches: 9. This CDR3 comprises 17 residues. Germline V gene lookup returns CDR1 SGHRS and CDR2 YFSETQ. The CDR3 region is CASSSHGLAGGGDEQFF. In DNA, the CDR3 is TGCGCCAGCAGCTCTCACGGACTAGCGGGAGGGGGCGATGAGCAGTTCTTC. The full variable domain, its missing parts supplied by reference TRBV5-1 and TRBJ2-1, is KAGVTQTPRYLIKTRGQQVTLSCSPISGHRSVSWYQQTPGQGLQFLFEYFSETQRNKGNFPGRFSGRQFSNSRSEMNVSTLELGDSALYLCASSSHGLAGGGDEQFFGPGTRLTVL.

Only a few counts were recorded for this clone. V and J are TRBV6-6 and TRBJ1-2; the D gene is possibly TRBD1 (6 bases). This CDR3 has 13 amino acids. Germline CDR1 is MNHNY and CDR2 is SVGAGI (reference sequence). Trimming took off 7 bases at V and 2 bases at J, with 11 bases between the two ends. The chain's CDR3 is CASILQGNYGYTF. CDR3 bases: TGTGCCAGCATCCTACAGGGAAACTATGGCTACACCTTC.

The chain combines TRBV10-1 with TRBJ1-2; 7 bases match TRBD1. The germline CDR1 and CDR2 sequences are WNHNN and SYGVQD (reference sequence). The V gene end was trimmed by 0 bases and the J gene end by 4 bases; junction bases not matched to a gene: 2. The CDR3 covers 14 residues. The CDR3 nucleotides read TGCGCCAGCAGTGAGTCGGGACAGCCCTATGGCTACACCTTC. It specifies CASSESGQPYGYTF.

V is TRBV7-9 and J is TRBJ2-7; perhaps TRBD1 as D (6 bases). The CDR3 runs to 14 residues. V dropped 3 bases and J dropped 3 bases, with 12 bases sitting between them. Germline assignment: CDR1 SEHNR and CDR2 FQNEAQ (reference sequence). CDR3 sequence: CASSFGQNYYEQYF. CDR3 bases: TGTGCCAGCAGCTTTGGACAGAATTACTACGAGCAGTACTTC.

The rearrangement joins TRBV2 to TRBJ1-2; TRBD1 matches 7 bases. Trimming removed 4 bases from V and 2 bases from J; junction bases left unmatched: 7. This CDR3 has 15 residues. Germline V lookup: CDR1 SNHLY, CDR2 FYNNEI. The CDR3 DNA reads as TGTGCCAGCAGTGGCTTGAAGGGACAGAACTATGGCTACACCTTC. It translates to CASSGLKGQNYGYTF.

The rearrangement links TRBV6-4 to TRBJ1-5, with D possibly TRBD1 on 6 matching bases. Germline V gene lookup returns CDR1 MRHNA and CDR2 SNTAGT. Deletions cut 6 bases from V and 2 bases from J, with 14 bases between. There are 15 residues in the CDR3. The CDR3 sequence is CASRIGQGRNQPQHF. CDR3 bases: TGTGCCAGCAGAATCGGGCAGGGGCGCAATCAGCCCCAGCATTTT.

The chain combines TRBV28 with TRBJ1-5; TRBD1 might be the D (6 bases). The germline CDR1 and CDR2 sequences are MDHEN and SYDVKM. Trimming took off 0 bases at V and 2 bases at J, with 11 bases between the two ends. The CDR3 is made up of 16 amino acids. Written as DNA, the CDR3 is TGTGCCAGCAGTTTATGGAAGGGGGAAGGCAATCAGCCCCAGCATTTT. This codes for CASSLWKGEGNQPQHF.

The chain couples TRBV2 to TRBJ2-5; D remains ambiguous. Germline V lookup: CDR1 SNHLY, CDR2 FYNNEI. The CDR3 spans 14 residues. Trimming removed 3 bases at V and 4 bases at J, with 12 bases between. CDR3 residues: CASSDSLTGETQYF. CDR3 in DNA: TGTGCCAGCAGTGATAGCCTAACTGGAGAGACCCAGTACTTC.

This rearrangement joins TRBV9 to TRBJ2-3; weak D call: TRBD2 (5 bases). Per the germline V gene, CDR1 is SGDLS and CDR2 is YYNGEE. Trimming stripped 0 bases from V and 6 bases from J, with 14 bases between. This CDR3 is 15 amino acids long. CDR3 nucleotides: TGTGCCAGCAGCGTAGGCCCCGAGGGATTGGATACGCAGTATTTT. Protein product: CASSVGPEGLDTQYF.

The chain recombines TRBV5-1 with TRBJ2-2, with 10 bases matching TRBD1. V shed 5 bases, J shed 5 bases, and the junction held 15 bases outside the gene matches. The germline V gene has CDR1 SGHRS and CDR2 YFSETQ. This CDR3 contains 18 residues. The CDR3 nucleotides read TGCGCCAGCAGAGCGACAGGGGGCGAGACAGTTTGGACCGGGGAGCTGTTTTTT. Translation: CASRATGGETVWTGELFF.

The chain employs TRBV13 and TRBJ2-1; 7 bases match TRBD2. V lost 4 bases, J lost 1 base, and 4 bases stayed unmatched. The CDR3 spans 15 residues. Germline lookup yields CDR1 PRHDT and CDR2 FYEKMQ (reference sequence). CDR3 nucleotide sequence: TGTGCCAGCAGCTACCCTAGCGGATCCTACAATGAGCAGTTCTTC. Its translation: CASSYPSGSYNEQFF.

This clone was counted a few times. The chain joins TRBV6-5 to TRBJ2-7, with TRBD2 matching over 8 bases. V shed 5 bases and J 0 bases; nucleotides not matched to a gene: 3. Per the germline V gene, CDR1 is MNHEY and CDR2 is SVGAGI. This CDR3 comprises 14 residues. For the CDR3, the DNA is TGTGCCAGCAGTAAGCGGGAGAGCTCCTACGAGCAGTACTTC. Its protein is CASSKRESSYEQYF.

This chain joins TRBV7-2 and TRBJ2-7, with 11 bases aligning to TRBD2. The junction had 1 base not matched to a gene; V was cut back by 2 bases and J by 1 base. The CDR3 covers 15 residues. The germline V gene encodes CDR1 SGHTA and CDR2 FQGNSA. The CDR3 spells CASSLSSGGSYEQYF. CDR3 in DNA: TGTGCCAGCAGCTTATCTAGCGGGGGGTCCTACGAGCAGTACTTC.

The chain couples TRBV19 to TRBJ2-7; a weak D match, TRBD2 (5 bases). The germline V gene encodes CDR1 LNHDA and CDR2 SQIVND (reference sequence). Trimming left V 4 bases short and J 4 bases short, with 8 bases between. This CDR3 contains 12 residues. The CDR3 protein is CASSTGSYEQYF. Here the CDR3 DNA reads TGTGCCAGTAGTACGGGATCATACGAGCAGTACTTC.